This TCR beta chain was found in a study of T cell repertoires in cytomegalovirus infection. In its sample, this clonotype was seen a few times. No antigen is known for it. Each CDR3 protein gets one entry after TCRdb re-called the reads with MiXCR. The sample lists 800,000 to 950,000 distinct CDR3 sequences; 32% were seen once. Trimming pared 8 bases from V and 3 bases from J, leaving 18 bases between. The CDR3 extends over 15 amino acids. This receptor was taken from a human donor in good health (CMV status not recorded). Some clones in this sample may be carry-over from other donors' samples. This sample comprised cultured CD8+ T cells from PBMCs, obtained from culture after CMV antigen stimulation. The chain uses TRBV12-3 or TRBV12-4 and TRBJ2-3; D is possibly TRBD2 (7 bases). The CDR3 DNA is TGTGCCAGCCGATTTGGGGGGGCCCTTACAGATACGCAGTATTTT. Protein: CASRFGGALTDTQYF.